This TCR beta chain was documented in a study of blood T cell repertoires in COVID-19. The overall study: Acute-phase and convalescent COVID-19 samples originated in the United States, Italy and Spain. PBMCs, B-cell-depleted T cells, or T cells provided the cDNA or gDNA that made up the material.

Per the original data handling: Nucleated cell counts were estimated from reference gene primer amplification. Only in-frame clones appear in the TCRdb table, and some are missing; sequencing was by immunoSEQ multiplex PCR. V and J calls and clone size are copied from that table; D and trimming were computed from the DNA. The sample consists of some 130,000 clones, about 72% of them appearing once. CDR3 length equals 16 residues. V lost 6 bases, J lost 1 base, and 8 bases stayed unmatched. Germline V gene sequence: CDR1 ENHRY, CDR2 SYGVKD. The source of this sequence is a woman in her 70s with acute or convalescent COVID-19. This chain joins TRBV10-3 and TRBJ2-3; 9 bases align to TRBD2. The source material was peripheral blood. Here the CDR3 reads CAISQIAGERTDTQYF. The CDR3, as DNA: TGTGCCATCAGCCAAATAGCGGGGGAGCGCACAGATACGCAGTATTTT.